This T cell receptor (beta chain) emerged from a study of OX40 agonist ivuxolimab in advanced cancers. The overall study: The patients' treatment was ivuxolimab, an agonistic anti-OX40 (CD134) antibody. Overall study results and limits: Mean expanded clone counts were higher in CD8+ than CD4+ T cells. CD4+ and CD8+ blood T cells expanded clonally by week 6 at 0.1 to 3.0 mg/kg.

The germline V gene encodes CDR1 MNHEY and CDR2 SMNVEV (reference sequence). Trimming cost V 7 bases and J 0 bases, with 10 bases left between them. The CDR3 runs 15 residues. A remark on this clone: Its target is unknown.

Researchers took blood at baseline, on cycle 4 day 1, and on cycle 7 day 1. The table came from immunoSEQ multiplex PCR; TCRdb's copy has only in-frame clones and leaves some out. The sample holds tens of thousands of clones, about 86% seen once. This sequence originates from an adult with an advanced solid tumor such as melanoma, head and neck, liver or kidney cancer. This specimen was CD4+ or CD8+ T cells sorted from blood, taken in a trial of the OX40 agonist ivuxolimab. The rearrangement links TRBV27 to TRBJ1-6; D perhaps matches TRBD1 (5 bases). The DNA of the CDR3 is TGTGCCAGCAAGTGGGGGAGCTCCTATAATTCACCCCTCCACTTT. Translating it yields CASKWGSSYNSPLHF.